Reported below is one T cell receptor (beta chain). The antigen it recognizes is unknown. No much larger clone is present one base from it, and per-base qualities are unavailable. This entry is derived from a study of cytomegalovirus exposure and HLA in healthy donors listed by TCRdb under 2017. Looking at the study overall: An earlier analysis of roughly 610 of the donors reported under 300 Gb of sequence data and around 100 million unique TCR beta sequences obtained from about 180 million T cells. Of the roughly 400 genotyped donors, 65% to 90% were placed in the genetic ancestry cluster associated with self-reported Caucasian donors. In a later genetic analysis, genome-wide SNP genotypes for about three fifths of the roughly 670 donors were used, and that subset was treated as a discovery cohort. The study was designed to test whether signatures of past pathogen exposure could be identified by cataloging public T cell receptors. Donor age, sex, ethnicity and CMV serostatus were collected together with the repertoire data. The T cell repertoires of under 750 subjects were profiled by immunosequencing and related to cytomegalovirus serostatus. Around 320 gigabases of sequencing data and 70 million to 85 million unique TCR sequences were included in an early release covering about 700 HLA-typed donors. A later analysis re-analyzed previously published TCR beta repertoires from 666 donors and added high-resolution HLA genotyping to study TCR occurrence patterns. In addition to the first cohort of around 670 subjects, a separate validation cohort of about 120 different subjects was used. In an earlier analysis of 500 to 650 of the donors, high-throughput TCR beta sequencing was used to judge whether each TCR beta V gene segment behaved as functional or pseudogenic. In the later analysis, no new phenotypic data were used to find candidate immune exposures; instead, reliance was placed on TCR beta sequences and their occurrence across donors. Because of strong linkage in the cohort, four or five DR-DQ haplotypes were treated as single units for association and clustering. To predict cytomegalovirus infection status, the study combined high-throughput TCR immunosequencing, statistical association of individual TCRs with disease status, and machine learning. HLA typing included class I and class II loci at four-digit resolution. Typing coverage varied by locus: roughly 629-630 donors for A, B, C, DRB1 and DQB1; some 520 for DQA1; 600 to 610 for DPA1; about 450 for DPB1. Every discovery cohort repertoire had been produced on one sequencing platform. Among roughly 400 genotyped donors of the cohort, an average of about 240,000 unique TCR beta nucleotide sequences were sequenced per donor, around 20% of them non-productive. Findings and caveats that apply to the study as a whole: The cohort was sequenced for TCR beta chains only, and without alpha or paired-chain data the features that could be detected were limited. Because counts were too low, roughly 18 rarely observed V segments, including chromosome 9 orphons, were left out of the earlier analysis of several hundred of the donors. HLA typing was unavailable for some donors at each locus, so association tests used only the typed subset. An earlier analysis of approximately 500 of the donors showed that most TCR beta V segments appeared in productive rearrangements either about 87% or about 30% of the time, which broadly matched IMGT annotations. A further reported finding was that TCR beta sequences accurately predicted the HLA-A and HLA-B alleles for most subjects in the first cohort. A later analysis found that HLA-associated TCR beta chains were more clonally expanded and had lower generation probabilities than equally common non-associated chains. The 87-base-pair reads could not distinguish some IMGT-functional V segments, including TRBV6-2 and TRBV6-3, so those segments were excluded. A later analysis found that most CMV-associated TCR beta chains appeared HLA-restricted, with HLA associations seemingly driven largely by CMV exposure. The authors suggested that the approach could potentially be extended to other disease states and immunological phenotypes. At a false discovery rate of 0.05, a later analysis linked fewer than 20,000 TCR beta sequences to specific HLA alleles. V-gene and J-gene trimming of TCR beta chains was associated with a missense DCLRE1C variant in a later genetic analysis, and the association was replicated in an independent cohort. Correlated functional status among segregating V segments might reflect linkage disequilibrium, but an unknown experimental factor could not be ruled out. Assigning TCR associations to individual alleles was difficult when HLA alleles, especially DR and DQ, strongly co-occurred. Cytomegalovirus status was reported to be diagnosed by the classifier with high specificity and sensitivity in both the original and validation cohorts. The sequencing pipeline was judged likely to have produced a cluster of highly shared sequence variants as a technical artifact. Presence/absence analyses assumed roughly uniform sequencing depth across donors, an assumption that may not hold. Across donors, most TCR sequences were observed very rarely, whereas some public TCRs were present in many individuals. Immune exposure information for the cohort was limited to CMV serostatus. A later analysis reported that several top co-occurrence clusters appeared linked to parvovirus B19, influenza, CMV and Epstein-Barr virus. A few of the identified cytomegalovirus-associated TCR beta chains were confirmed in vitro to be specific for cytomegalovirus antigens. The study gave a list of over 150 TCR beta chains associated with cytomegalovirus. According to a later analysis, TCR association rates differed among HLA loci, with DRB1 alleles showing the most associated TCRs and HLA-C alleles showing the fewest. Compared with the approximately 670-donor mean, donors in an Asian-associated ancestry cluster had fewer N-insertions in productive TCRs, according to a later genetic analysis.

The germline V gene provides CDR1 SGHAT and CDR2 FQNNGV. The germline ends are 12 bases apart after V is trimmed by 0 bases and J by 6 bases. The CDR3 goes from the cysteine to the phenylalanine over 15 residues. The kept DNA is CDR3 alone, 45 bases in frame from the first base. Libraries came from the immunoSEQ multiplex PCR assay. A mixture of 60 forward primers for TCR Vbeta segments and 13 reverse primers for TCR Jbeta segments was used in the multiplex PCR. The CDR3 region of rearranged TCR beta genes was amplified from genomic DNA by a multiplex PCR assay. Amplified TCR beta libraries were sequenced as 87-base-pair reads on the Illumina HiSeq System. The authors' analysis ran thus. A later analysis tallied around 82 million unique TCR beta chains across the 660 or so repertoires, and 10 million to 11 million of those chains were shared by two or more donors. A nearest-neighbor algorithm error-corrected the raw reads and collapsed the reads into unique sequences, merging closely related sequences to remove PCR and sequencing errors. CDR3 sequences were aligned to IMGT reference sequences to assign V, D and J gene segments. For a sequence to be retained, a match of at least six nucleotides was required to both a V gene segment and a J gene segment. Rearrangements were classified as productive when the CDR3 lacked stop codons and remained in frame with V and J, and all other rearrangements were classified as non-productive. CDR3 was defined according to IMGT convention as the region running from the second conserved V-encoded cysteine to the conserved J-encoded phenylalanine. In an earlier analysis of more than 550 of the donors, sequences lacking an unambiguous match to a single V gene segment were excluded. An earlier analysis of some 500 of the donors classified V segments as functional when productive rearrangements were above 56.7% and as segregating when the standard deviation between donors was above 5%. A statistical classification framework was built to diagnose cytomegalovirus status from the catalog of TCR beta chain sequences. A later analysis assigned V and J genes by comparing TCR nucleotide sequences with IMGT/GENE-DB human TR gene sequences. The TCRdist pipeline was used in a later analysis to assign CDR3 sequences and most-parsimonious VDJ recombination scenarios. A later analysis defined each TCR beta chain by its CDR3 amino acid sequence plus V-gene family, and excluded reads lacking a unique V-gene family. A later analysis removed 500 to 600 highly shared, low-generation-probability nucleotide sequences to deal with suspected cross-contamination and a sequencing artifact. For each public chain, a later analysis derived a clonal expansion index from normalized ranks of inferred template counts within each repertoire. In a later analysis, generation probabilities were computed with a VDJ recombination model fitted to out-of-frame rearrangements, and the resulting probabilities were checked against IGoR. A later analysis scored TCR-TCR, TCR-HLA and TCR-CMV co-occurrence with hypergeometric tests, applying a repertoire-size bias correction to TCR pairs. To estimate false discovery rates, a later analysis permuted the HLA or CMV assignments 20 times. A later analysis grouped co-occurring TCRs with DBSCAN, adding TCRdist sequence similarity when clustering within HLA-allele-positive subsets. Co-occurrence clustering excluded repertoires with fewer than 30,000 or more than 120,000 public chains, plus five with anomalous nucleotide sharing. In its TCRdb copy, this immuneACCESS table keeps in-frame sequences only and misses some clones. Where compared with another copy, unresolved V genes explain less than half of these, and the others have no known cause. For V, J and clone size, that table is used; D and trimming come from the DNA. The sample profile shows over 150,000 clones; around 82% of them were found once. The ten largest make up around 5.6% of the sample.

The cohort comprised fewer than 750 healthy bone marrow donors. At the time of sampling, every cohort member was nominally healthy, though immune exposures that went unrecorded were likely present. The donor was CMV seropositive and belonged to the group of about 290 seropositive cohort members. Each donor provided a peripheral blood sample, and peripheral blood mononuclear cells were used for TCR beta sequencing. The Qiagen DNeasy Blood Extraction Kit was used to extract genomic DNA from the blood cell samples. The sequenced sample consisted of PBMCs. The receptor was isolated from a woman aged 40 to 50 in good health and CMV-seropositive. In this chain, TRBV11-2 is recombined with TRBJ1-5; TRBD1 is possibly the D segment (6 matching bases). The CDR3 is CASSLDGGGGQPQHF. The sequenced DNA: TGTGCCAGCAGCTTAGATGGGGGGGGCGGTCAGCCCCAGCATTTT.